The TCR beta chain under discussion was sequenced for a study of cytotoxic CD8 clonotypes in ibrutinib-treated CLL. Sequenced by immunoSEQ multiplex PCR; TCRdb stores in-frame clones only, minus some. This sample has 300,000 or so clones, with roughly two thirds found just once. The germline gives CDR1 SNHLY, CDR2 FYNNEI. The V gene lost 2 bases and the J gene lost 4 bases, with 14 bases spanning the gap. This CDR3 has 15 residues. V gene TRBV2 combines with J gene TRBJ1-2, with unresolved D. The source was PBMCs, collected after 36 months of ibrutinib treatment. The origin of this receptor is a human donor with chronic lymphocytic leukemia. Here the CDR3 DNA reads TGTGCCAGCAGTGAATGGGCAGAGAGCTTCTATGGCTACACCTTC. Protein: CASSEWAESFYGYTF.